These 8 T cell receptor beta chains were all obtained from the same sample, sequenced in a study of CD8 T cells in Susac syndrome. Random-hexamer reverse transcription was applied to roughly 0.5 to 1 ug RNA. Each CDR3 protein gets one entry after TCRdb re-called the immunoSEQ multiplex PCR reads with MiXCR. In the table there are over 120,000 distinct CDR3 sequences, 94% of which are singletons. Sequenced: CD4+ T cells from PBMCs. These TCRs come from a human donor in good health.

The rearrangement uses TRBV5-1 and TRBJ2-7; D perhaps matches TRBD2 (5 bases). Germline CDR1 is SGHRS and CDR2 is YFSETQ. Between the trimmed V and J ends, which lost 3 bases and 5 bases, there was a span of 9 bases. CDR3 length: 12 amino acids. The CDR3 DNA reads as TGCGCCAGCAGCTACGAGGGAGACGAGCAGTACTTC. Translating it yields CASSYEGDEQYF.

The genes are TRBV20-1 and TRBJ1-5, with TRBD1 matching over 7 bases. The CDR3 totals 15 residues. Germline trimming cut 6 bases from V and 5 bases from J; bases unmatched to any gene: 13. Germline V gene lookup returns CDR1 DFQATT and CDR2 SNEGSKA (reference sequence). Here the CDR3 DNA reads TGCAGTGCCGAGAGGGGGACAGCCTCAGATCAGCCCCAGCATTTT. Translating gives CSAERGTASDQPQHF.

The CDR3: CASGWDRTSGANVLTF. CDR3 in DNA: TGTGCCAGCGGCTGGGACAGAACGTCTGGGGCCAACGTCCTGACTTTC. The chain uses TRBV6-2 or TRBV6-3 and TRBJ2-6, with 7 bases matching TRBD1. J was trimmed by 1 base and V by 8 bases; bases with no gene match: 8. The CDR3 has 16 amino acids. CDR1 MNHEY and CDR2 SVGEGT come from the germline V gene.

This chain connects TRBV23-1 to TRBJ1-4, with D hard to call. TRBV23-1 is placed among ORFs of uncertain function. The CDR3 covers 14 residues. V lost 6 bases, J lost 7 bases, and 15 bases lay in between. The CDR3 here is CASSPPEGCEKLFF. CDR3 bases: TGCGCCAGCAGCCCGCCGGAGGGTTGTGAAAAACTGTTTTTT.

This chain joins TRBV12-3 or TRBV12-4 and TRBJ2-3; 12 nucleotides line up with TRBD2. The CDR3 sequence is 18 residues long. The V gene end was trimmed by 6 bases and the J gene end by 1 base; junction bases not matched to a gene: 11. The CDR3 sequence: CASSRTSGTAWGTDTQYF. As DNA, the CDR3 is TGTGCCAGCAGCAGGACTAGCGGGACCGCTTGGGGCACAGATACGCAGTATTTT.

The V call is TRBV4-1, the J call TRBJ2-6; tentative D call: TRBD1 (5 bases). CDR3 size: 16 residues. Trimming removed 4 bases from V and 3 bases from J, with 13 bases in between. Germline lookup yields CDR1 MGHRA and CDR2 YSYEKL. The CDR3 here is CASSPPGLSGANVLTF. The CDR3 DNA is TGCGCCAGCAGCCCCCCAGGGTTGAGTGGGGCCAACGTCCTGACTTTC.

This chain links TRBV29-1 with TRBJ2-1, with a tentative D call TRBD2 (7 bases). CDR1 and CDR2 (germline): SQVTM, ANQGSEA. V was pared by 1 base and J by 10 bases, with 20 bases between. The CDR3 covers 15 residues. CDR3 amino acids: CSVEGEGGHGWEQFF. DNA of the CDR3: TGCAGCGTTGAAGGGGAGGGGGGACACGGGTGGGAGCAGTTCTTC.

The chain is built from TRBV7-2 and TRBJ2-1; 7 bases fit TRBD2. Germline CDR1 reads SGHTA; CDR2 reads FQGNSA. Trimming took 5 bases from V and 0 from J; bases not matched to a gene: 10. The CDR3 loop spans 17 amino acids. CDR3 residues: CASSQISGLSSYNEQFF. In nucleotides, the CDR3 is TGTGCCAGCAGCCAGATTAGCGGGCTCAGCTCCTACAATGAGCAGTTCTTC. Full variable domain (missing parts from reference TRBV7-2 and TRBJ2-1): GAGVSQSPSNKVTEKGKDVELRCDPISGHTALYWYRQSLGQGLEFLIYFQGNSAPDKSGLPSDRFSAERTGGSVSTLTIQRTQQEDSAVYLCASSQISGLSSYNEQFFGPGTRLTVL.